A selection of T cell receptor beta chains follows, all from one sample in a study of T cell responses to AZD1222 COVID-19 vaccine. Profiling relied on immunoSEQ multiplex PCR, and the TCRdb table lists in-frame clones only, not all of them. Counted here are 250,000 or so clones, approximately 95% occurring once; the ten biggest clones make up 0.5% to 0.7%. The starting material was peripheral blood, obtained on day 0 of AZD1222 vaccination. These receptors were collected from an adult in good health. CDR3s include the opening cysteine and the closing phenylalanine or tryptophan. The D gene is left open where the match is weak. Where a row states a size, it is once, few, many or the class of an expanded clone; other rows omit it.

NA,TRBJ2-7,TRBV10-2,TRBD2,TGCGCCAGCAGTGCCATAGCGGGGGGGCTCTATGAGCAGTACTTC,CASSAIAGGLYEQYF
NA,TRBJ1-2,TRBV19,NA,TGTGCCAGTAGTATTTCGAGTGGACAGATCGTCTTATTCAATGGCTACACCTTC,CASSISSGQIVLFNGYTF
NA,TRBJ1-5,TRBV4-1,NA,TGCGCCAGCAGCCAAGTTCATCTCCAGACCAATCAGCCCCAGCATTTT,CASSQVHLQTNQPQHF
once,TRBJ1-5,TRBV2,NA,TGTGCCAGCAAGTACAGGGTCGAAGAACAGCCCCAGCATTTT,CASKYRVEEQPQHF
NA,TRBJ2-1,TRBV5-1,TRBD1,TGCGCCAGCAGCTTGGGGACAGGGGCTCCGAGGGAGCAGTTCTTC,CASSLGTGAPREQFF
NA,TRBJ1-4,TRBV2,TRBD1,TGTGCCAGCAAGGGCAGGGGGCATGAAAAACTGTTTTTT,CASKGRGHEKLFF
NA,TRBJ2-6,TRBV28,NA,TGTGCCAGCAGTTTTAGATCTGGGGCCAACGTCCTGACTTTC,CASSFRSGANVLTF
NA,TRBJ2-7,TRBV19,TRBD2,TGTGCCAGTAGCCAGCTGCTAGCGGGCACCTACGAGCAGTACTTC,CASSQLLAGTYEQYF
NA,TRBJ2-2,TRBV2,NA,TGTGCCAGCGTAACCGATTATAACACCGGGGAGCTGTTTTTT,CASVTDYNTGELFF
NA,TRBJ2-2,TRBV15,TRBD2,TGTGCCACCAGCAGAGGGGGTAGCGGGAGCGTCGGGGAGCTGTTTTTT,CATSRGGSGSVGELFF
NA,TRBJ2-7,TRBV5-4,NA,TGTGCCAGCAGTATACAGGGCATAGTCAGGGAGCAGTACTTC,CASSIQGIVREQYF
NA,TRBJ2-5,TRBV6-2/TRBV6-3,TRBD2,TGTGCCAGCAGTTACTCCGGGACTAGCGGGAGGGCCCGGGAGACCCAGTACTTC,CASSYSGTSGRARETQYF
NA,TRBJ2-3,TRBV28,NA,TGTGCCAGCAGTTGGAAGTTATATGGCACAGATACGCAGTATTTT,CASSWKLYGTDTQYF
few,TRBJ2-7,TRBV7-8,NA,TGTGCCAGCAGCTCGGGCCCCGTGGGCACTCCCTACGAGCAGTACTTC,CASSSGPVGTPYEQYF
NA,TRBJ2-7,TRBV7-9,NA,TGTGCCAGCAGCCCGGGCTTGAACGAGCAGTACTTC,CASSPGLNEQYF
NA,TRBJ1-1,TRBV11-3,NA,TGTGCCAGCAGCTTAAGTGCAGGGGCCACTGAAGCTTTCTTT,CASSLSAGATEAFF
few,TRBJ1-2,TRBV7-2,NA,TGTGCCAGCTCTTTCGGGCGAGGGAACTATGGCTACACCTTC,CASSFGRGNYGYTF
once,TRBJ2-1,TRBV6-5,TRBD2,TGTGCCAGCAGTTACCATATAGCGGGAGGTAACAATGAGCAGTTCTTC,CASSYHIAGGNNEQFF
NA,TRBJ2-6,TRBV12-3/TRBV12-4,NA,TGTGCCAGCACGTTTTTAGGGGCCAACGTCCTGACTTTC,CASTFLGANVLTF
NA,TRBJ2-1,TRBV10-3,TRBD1,TGTGCCATCAGTGACAAGGGGACAGACTTGAGTGAGCAGTTCTTC,CAISDKGTDLSEQFF
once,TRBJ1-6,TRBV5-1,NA,TGCGCCAGCAGCTTGGACCAGGGCCCCCCCCTCCACTTT,CASSLDQGPPLHF
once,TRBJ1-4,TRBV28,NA,TGTGCCAGCATCAAGGGCAGCAATGAAAAACTGTTTTTT,CASIKGSNEKLFF
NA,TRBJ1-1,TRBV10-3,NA,TGTGCCATCAGTGAGTCAGGGCCACCCACTGAAGCTTTCTTT,CAISESGPPTEAFF
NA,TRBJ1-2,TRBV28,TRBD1,TGTGCCAGCAGTTTTATGGGAGGGGGCTGGCGGGTCTTGGGTGGCTACACCTTC,CASSFMGGGWRVLGGYTF
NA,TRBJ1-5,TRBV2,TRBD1,TGTGCCAGCAGCCGGGACAGGGCGGGCAATCAGCCCCAGCATTTT,CASSRDRAGNQPQHF
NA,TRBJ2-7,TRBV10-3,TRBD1,TGTGCCATCAGTGGTCCCGGGACAGAGCCCGTACAGCAGTACTTC,CAISGPGTEPVQQYF
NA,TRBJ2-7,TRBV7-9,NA,TGTGCCAGCAGCTTAGCGGTAGGGATTGACGAGCAGTACTTC,CASSLAVGIDEQYF
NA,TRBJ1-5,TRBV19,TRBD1,TGTGCCAGTAGCTCGACAGGGGACAATCAGCCCCAGCATTTT,CASSSTGDNQPQHF
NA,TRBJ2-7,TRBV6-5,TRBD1,TGTGCCAGCAGTTTCGGGACAGGATCCTACGAGCAGTACTTC,CASSFGTGSYEQYF
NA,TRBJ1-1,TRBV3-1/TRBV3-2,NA,TGTGCCAGCGCCTTTACCGGACGGATGAACACTGAAGCTTTCTTT,CASAFTGRMNTEAFF
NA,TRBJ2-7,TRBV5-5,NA,TGTGCCAGCAGCTCGGGACGCTTGGCTGGCGAGCAGTACTTC,CASSSGRLAGEQYF
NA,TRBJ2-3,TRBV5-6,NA,TGTGCCAGCAGCTTGGTACCCACCGGCACAGATACGCAGTATTTT,CASSLVPTGTDTQYF
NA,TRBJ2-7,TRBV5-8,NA,TGTGCCAGCAGCCTTGTGGGGGGACTCGAGCAGTACTTC,CASSLVGGLEQYF
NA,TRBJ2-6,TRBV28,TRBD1,TGTGCCAGCAGATCTCTGGACAGGGGACGGTCTGGGGCCAACGTCCTGACTTTC,CASRSLDRGRSGANVLTF
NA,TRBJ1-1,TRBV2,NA,TGTGCCAGCACTATGAACACTGAAGCTTTCTTT,CASTMNTEAFF
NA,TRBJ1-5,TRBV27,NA,TGTGCCAGCAGACAAACAGGGAATCAGCCCCAGCATTTT,CASRQTGNQPQHF
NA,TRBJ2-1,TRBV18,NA,TGTGCCAGCTCACCCTCGGGTGGGGTGGGATACAATGAGCAGTTCTTC,CASSPSGGVGYNEQFF